The clone carrying this T cell receptor beta chain appeared many times. TCRdb reprocessed the 5' RACE reads with MiXCR, giving one entry per CDR3 protein. Of 50,000 to 80,000 distinct CDR3 sequences listed, under 25% are singletons. There are 11 residues in the CDR3. The V gene's germline CDR1 is ENHRY and CDR2 SYGVKD. Trimming removed 10 bases at V and 8 bases at J, with 14 bases between. The sequence was collected from a female donor with breast cancer. The chain links TRBV10-3 to TRBJ1-2, with TRBD1 as a possible D gene (5 bases). The sample was memory CD4+ T cells sorted from a lymph node. The subset was: memory CD4+ T cells, CD4+CD45RO+CD25-. The CDR3 here is CATGTVEGYTF. The CDR3 nucleotides read TGTGCCACCGGGACCGTGGAGGGCTACACCTTC.